The 18 T cell receptor beta chains below come from one sample, sequenced in a study of blood T cell repertoires in COVID-19. Method: immunoSEQ multiplex PCR; TCRdb's copy keeps in-frame clones and lacks some. Altogether approximately 210,000 clones are present, approximately 80% being singletons, with the ten largest covering about 7.8%. The sample consisted of peripheral blood. The source of these receptors is a woman aged 80 or over with COVID-19, enrolled during active disease.

This clone showed up just a few times. This sequence joins TRBV5-8 and TRBJ2-5, with a weak D call TRBD1 (6 bases). Germline lookup yields CDR1 SGHTS and CDR2 YDEGEE. This CDR3 contains 14 residues. Trimming shortened V by 4 bases and J by 0 bases, and 10 bases separated the two germline ends. CDR3 bases: TGTGCCAGCAGCCGAGGGACAAACCAAGAGACCCAGTACTTC. Translation gives CASSRGTNQETQYF.

This sequence joins TRBV28 and TRBJ1-4; 7 nucleotides match TRBD1. CDR1 MDHEN and CDR2 SYDVKM come from the germline V gene. Trimming cost V 6 bases and J 5 bases; bases outside gene matches: 0. The length of the CDR3 is 12 residues. For the CDR3, the DNA is TGTGCCAGCAGGGGACAGAATGAAAAACTGTTTTTT. Its protein is CASRGQNEKLFF.

Only a few counts were recorded for this clone. The same CDR3 also results from other DNA sequences found in this sample. This chain links TRBV19 with TRBJ1-1; a weak D match, TRBD1 (5 bases). Trimming shortened V by 5 bases and J by 1 base, and 8 bases separated the two germline ends. This CDR3 is built from 13 residues. Germline V gene data show CDR1 as LNHDA and CDR2 as SQIVND (reference sequence). In nucleotides, the CDR3 is TGTGCCAGTAGTGATAGGGGGAACACTGAAGCTTTCTTT. This encodes CASSDRGNTEAFF. Full variable domain (rest looked up from reference TRBV19 and TRBJ1-1): DGGITQSPKYLFRKEGQNVTLSCEQNLNHDAMYWYRQDPGQGLRLIYYSQIVNDFQKGDIAEGYSVSREKKESFPLTVTSAQKNPTAFYLCASSDRGNTEAFFGQGTRLTVV.

This chain joins TRBV12-3 or TRBV12-4 and TRBJ1-1, with a possible D match to TRBD1 (6 bases). CDR3 length equals 13 residues. V lost 5 bases, J lost 1 base, and 8 bases lay in between. The CDR3 loop reads CASSADRNTEAFF. CDR3 sequence (DNA): TGTGCCAGCAGTGCGGACAGGAACACTGAAGCTTTCTTT.

The CDR3 bases are TGTGCCAGCAGTGACAGGACAGGGGGCGAAGATACGCAGTATTTT. It translates to CASSDRTGGEDTQYF. The J gene is TRBJ2-3, the V gene TRBV2, with 11 positions matching TRBD1. CDR1 SNHLY and CDR2 FYNNEI come from the germline V gene. Trimming at V came to 3 bases and at J to 5 bases, leaving 4 bases not matched to a gene. This CDR3 spans 15 amino acids. Looking up the rest from reference TRBV2 and TRBJ2-3 gives the full variable domain: EPEVTQTPSHQVTQMGQEVILRCVPISNHLYFYWYRQILGQKVEFLVSFYNNEISEKSEIFDDQFSVERPDGSNFTLKIRSTKLEDSAMYFCASSDRTGGEDTQYFGPGTRLTVL.

The CDR3 bases are TGTGCCAGCAGTAGGGGACTAGCTGGGACCGGGGAGCTGTTTTTT. The encoded protein is CASSRGLAGTGELFF. The chain is built from TRBV28 and TRBJ2-2; 9 bases fit TRBD2. The CDR3 runs 15 residues. In germline, CDR1 is MDHEN, CDR2 SYDVKM. V dropped 5 bases and J dropped 5; count of bases not matched to a gene: 6.

Only one count was recorded for this clone. One end of the junction varies from germline; a read error may be responsible. The gene calls are TRBV5-5 and TRBJ2-5, with TRBD1 identical over 9 bases. Germline CDR1 reads SGHKS; CDR2 reads YYEKEE (reference sequence). This CDR3 region has 15 residues. The CDR3 bases are TGTGCCAGCCGCTTGGGGGACAGGGACTTGGAGACCCAGTACTTC. Protein product: CASRLGDRDLETQYF.

The rearrangement uses TRBV5-1 and TRBJ2-7; TRBD2 matches at 7 bases. The CDR3 is 16 residues long. The ends lost 4 bases at V and 3 bases at J; junction bases unmatched: 13. Germline CDR1 SGHRS, CDR2 YFSETQ. Here the CDR3 DNA reads TGCGCCAGCAGCCCGGGCTTAGCGGGCCCAAACTACGAGCAGTACTTC. This translates into CASSPGLAGPNYEQYF. The full variable domain, rest sourced from reference TRBV5-1 and TRBJ2-7, is KAGVTQTPRYLIKTRGQQVTLSCSPISGHRSVSWYQQTPGQGLQFLFEYFSETQRNKGNFPGRFSGRQFSNSRSEMNVSTLELGDSALYLCASSPGLAGPNYEQYFGPGTRLTVT.

In its sample, this clone was seen a few times. The chain carries TRBV5-1 and TRBJ2-3, with TRBD2 matching 8 bases. The CDR3 runs to 17 residues. Trimming cost V 0 bases and J 1 base; bases outside gene matches: 7. CDR1 is SGHRS and CDR2 is YFSETQ in the germline V gene. The CDR3 nucleotides are TGCGCCAGCAGCTTGGTCGGCGGTAGCGGGGGCACAGATACGCAGTATTTT. This encodes CASSLVGGSGGTDTQYF.

The chain combines TRBV7-3 with TRBJ1-5, with TRBD1 matching over 8 bases. This CDR3 region has 13 residues. V lost 5 bases to trimming and J lost 5 bases; unmatched junction nucleotides: 2. Germline CDR1 reads SGHTA; CDR2 reads FQGTGA. Here the CDR3 reads CASSMDRDQPQHF. CDR3 in DNA: TGTGCCAGCAGCATGGACAGGGATCAGCCCCAGCATTTT. The full variable domain, its missing parts supplied by reference TRBV7-3 and TRBJ1-5, is GAGVSQTPSNKVTEKGKYVELRCDPISGHTALYWYRQSLGQGPEFLIYFQGTGAADDSGLPNDRFFAVRPEGSVSTLKIQRTERGDSAVYLCASSMDRDQPQHFGDGTRLSIL.

The chain is built from TRBV13 and TRBJ1-2; TRBD1 is a possible D gene (5 bases). The ends were cut back, 5 bases at V and 8 bases at J, with 15 bases in the middle. Germline assignment: CDR1 PRHDT and CDR2 FYEKMQ (reference sequence). The CDR3 runs to 13 residues. The CDR3 loop reads CASSPQGGGGYTF. CDR3 nucleotides: TGTGCCAGCAGCCCCCAGGGAGGCGGCGGCTACACCTTC.

The chain uses TRBV5-1 and TRBJ1-4; D is uncertain. Germline values: CDR1 SGHRS, CDR2 YFSETQ. Trimming removed 5 bases at V and 4 bases at J, with 27 bases between. This CDR3 is built from 19 residues. This CDR3 reads CASSPKRHTVQSRNEKLFF. Written as DNA, the CDR3 is TGCGCCAGCAGTCCTAAACGCCATACGGTACAGTCTCGTAATGAAAAACTGTTTTTT. The variable domain in full, completed from reference TRBV5-1 and TRBJ1-4, reads KAGVTQTPRYLIKTRGQQVTLSCSPISGHRSVSWYQQTPGQGLQFLFEYFSETQRNKGNFPGRFSGRQFSNSRSEMNVSTLELGDSALYLCASSPKRHTVQSRNEKLFFGSGTQLSVL.

The genes are TRBV6-5 and TRBJ2-2, with 9 positions matching TRBD1. The germline gives CDR1 MNHEY, CDR2 SVGAGI. Trimming cost V 5 bases and J 4 bases; bases outside gene matches: 5. This CDR3 has 15 residues. The CDR3 is CASSTGTGITGELFF. The CDR3 DNA is TGTGCCAGCAGTACCGGGACAGGGATCACCGGGGAGCTGTTTTTT.

The rearrangement links TRBV3-1 (or the pseudogene TRBV3-2) to TRBJ1-2; TRBD1 aligns across 9 bases. V dropped 2 bases and J dropped 8; count of bases not matched to a gene: 9. This CDR3 comprises 15 residues. Germline V gene lookup returns CDR1 LGHDT and CDR2 YNNKEL (reference sequence). The CDR3 protein is CASSQFTGTGWGYTF. The CDR3 nucleotides are TGTGCCAGCAGCCAATTCACCGGGACAGGGTGGGGCTACACCTTC.

The J gene is TRBJ1-4, the V gene TRBV15; 8 nucleotides agree with TRBD1. Germline V gives CDR1 LNHNV, CDR2 YYDKDF (reference sequence). V was clipped by 3 bases and J by 6 bases; unmatched bases: 6. This CDR3 has 15 residues. CDR3 residues: CATSRSGTGDEKLFF. Here the CDR3 DNA reads TGTGCCACCAGCAGGTCCGGGACAGGTGATGAAAAACTGTTTTTT.

The CDR3 DNA follows: TGTGCCAGCAGCTCGACGGGGGGGCCGACCTATGGGAACACTGAAGCTTTCTTT. Its protein is CASSSTGGPTYGNTEAFF. The rearrangement links TRBV7-3 to TRBJ1-1; tentative D call: TRBD1 (6 bases). This CDR3 region has 18 residues. The V gene lost 4 bases and the J gene lost 1 base, with 22 bases spanning the gap. Per germline, CDR1 SGHTA and CDR2 FQGTGA. Combining the CDR3 with reference TRBV7-3 and TRBJ1-1 gives the whole variable domain GAGVSQTPSNKVTEKGKYVELRCDPISGHTALYWYRQSLGQGPEFLIYFQGTGAADDSGLPNDRFFAVRPEGSVSTLKIQRTERGDSAVYLCASSSTGGPTYGNTEAFFGQGTRLTVV.

This sequence joins TRBV6-1 and TRBJ1-1, with D possibly being TRBD1 (6 bases). V was trimmed by 2 bases and J by 0 bases, leaving 16 bases between them. CDR3 length: 17 amino acids. CDR1 is MNHNS, CDR2 SASEGT, per germline. The CDR3 DNA reads as TGTGCCAGCAGTGAACCCAAATTGACAGGAATGAACACTGAAGCTTTCTTT. Residues: CASSEPKLTGMNTEAFF.

V usage is TRBV10-3 and J usage is TRBJ2-3; no clear D. Germline CDR1 and CDR2: ENHRY and SYGVKD. V lost 0 bases, J lost 0 bases, and 10 bases lay in between. There are 16 residues in the CDR3. The CDR3 DNA sequence: TGTGCCATCAGTGAGTCGATAGTCCGAAGCACAGATACGCAGTATTTT. Protein sequence: CAISESIVRSTDTQYF.